This TCR beta chain is from a study of regulatory T cells in long-lasting Graves disease. As for the study in general: Positivity for TSH receptor antibodies plus over 5 years of antithyroid drugs meant persistent Graves' disease.

To make TCR beta libraries, researchers used iRepertoire HTBI primers and Arm-PCR of CDR3 regions. TCRdb reprocessed the multiplex PCR reads with MiXCR, giving one entry per CDR3 protein. The data contain roughly 430,000 distinct CDR3 sequences, under 25% of them seen just once; the ten biggest clones take up 13% to 15%. Time point denoted: persistent/refractory GD, antithyroid drugs over 5 years with positive TRAb. Making the TCR library involved RNA that had been extracted from PBMCs. The sequenced sample was peripheral blood mononuclear cells (PBMCs), obtained when the disease was refractory, from a patient treated with antithyroid drugs. The source is a female donor with Graves disease.

CDR3 amino acids: CASSDVDRVGTYEQYF. The DNA for the CDR3 is TGTGCCAGTAGCGACGTTGACAGGGTAGGAACCTACGAGCAGTACTTC. The V gene is TRBV19, the J gene TRBJ2-7, with TRBD1 matching over 7 bases. The V and J ends lost 6 bases and 2 bases, in that order; junction bases with no gene match: 13. CDR1 LNHDA and CDR2 SQIVND come from the germline V gene (reference sequence). CDR3 length equals 16 residues.